The next 19 T cell receptor beta chains were all read from a single sample in a study of shared clonotypes between healthy human individuals. CD45RO-negative, CCR7-positively selected cells formed the naive CD8 fraction, excluding terminally differentiated effector memory CD45RA+ cells. Clones were read by immunoSEQ multiplex PCR, and TCRdb kept only the in-frame ones, dropping some. The sample has about 2.2 million clones, approximately 92% seen once; the top ten hold approximately 1.6%. The source material was naive CD8+ T cells from PBMCs. The receptors shown here come from a man between 18 and 35 years old in good health. Some clones in this sample may be carry-over from other donors' samples.

This rearrangement joins TRBV5-4 to TRBJ2-7; TRBD2 aligns across 7 bases. V gave up 0 bases and J gave up 3 bases; unmatched junction bases: 6. CDR3 length: 15 amino acids. Germline CDR1 is SGHNT and CDR2 is YYREEE (reference sequence). Here the CDR3 DNA reads TGTGCCAGCAGCTTGGATGTCAGGGAGGGCTACGAGCAGTACTTC. Amino acid sequence: CASSLDVREGYEQYF.

Worth noting for this clone: Within the sample, other DNA sequences also encode this same CDR3. The chain joins TRBV19 to TRBJ2-7; 10 bases are a match to TRBD2. Germline CDR1 reads LNHDA; CDR2 reads SQIVND (reference sequence). The CDR3 length is 15 residues. Trimming took 5 bases from V and 0 from J; bases not matched to a gene: 4. CDR3 in amino acids: CASSGTSGASYEQYF. The CDR3 DNA reads TGTGCCAGTAGTGGCACTAGCGGGGCCTCCTACGAGCAGTACTTC.

J is TRBJ1-5 and V is TRBV19; TRBD1 matches 9 bases. Germline CDR1 is LNHDA and CDR2 is SQIVND (reference sequence). Trimming at V came to 6 bases and at J to 7 bases, leaving 7 bases not matched to a gene. The length of the CDR3 is 14 residues. The CDR3 reads CASRRQGVGQPQHF. The CDR3 nucleotides read TGTGCCAGTAGACGACAGGGGGTGGGACAGCCCCAGCATTTT.

V gene TRBV28 combines with J gene TRBJ1-1; 10 bases are shared with TRBD1. CDR1 and CDR2 (germline): MDHEN, SYDVKM. Unmatched junction bases numbered 9, after V lost 11 bases and J lost 6 bases. The CDR3 consists of 13 residues. The CDR3 nucleotides read TGTGCCTCAGACAGGGGGCAAATCCCTGAAGCTTTCTTT. It codes for CASDRGQIPEAFF.

The chain employs TRBV27 and TRBJ2-5; 9 bases line up with TRBD1. The V and J ends lost 3 bases and 5 bases, in that order; junction bases with no gene match: 4. The CDR3 has 14 residues. From germline, CDR1 is MNHEY and CDR2 SMNVEV (reference sequence). The CDR3 bases are TGTGCCAGCAGTTTGGGACAGGGTTATGAGACCCAGTACTTC. Translated, it gives CASSLGQGYETQYF.

The J gene is TRBJ2-3, the V gene TRBV4-3; D gene unclear. V lost 0 bases, J lost 2 bases, and 9 bases lay in between. The CDR3 totals 15 residues. The germline V gene has CDR1 LGHNA and CDR2 YSLEER. CDR3 in amino acids: CASSQDGPTTDTQYF. The CDR3 DNA reads as TGCGCCAGCAGCCAAGATGGTCCTACCACAGATACGCAGTATTTT.

The V and J genes are TRBV21-1 and TRBJ2-2; the DNA was not used to check the table's D call, TRBD2. TRBV21-1 is annotated as a pseudogene. The CDR3 spans 21 residues. The CDR3 loop is CASSNLWVQREHEGITGELFF. CDR3 coding DNA: TGTGCCAGCAGCAACCTCTGGGTTCAGCGGGAACATGAGGGGATTACCGGGGAGCTGTTTTTT.

In its sample, this clone was seen once. The rearrangement joins TRBV19 to TRBJ2-1; D gene unclear. The germline CDR1 and CDR2 sequences are LNHDA and SQIVND (reference sequence). The CDR3 is 13 amino acids. V gave up 6 bases and J gave up 4 bases, with 10 bases separating them. In DNA form, the CDR3 reads TGTGCCAGTAGCGACCTAATATACAATGAGCAGTTCTTC. This encodes CASSDLIYNEQFF.

This chain links TRBV10-2 with TRBJ1-4; D may be TRBD1 (5 bases). Trimming stripped 3 bases from V and 5 bases from J, with 13 bases between. CDR3 size: 15 residues. From germline, CDR1 is WSHSY and CDR2 SAAADI. The CDR3 nucleotides are TGCGCCAGCAGTGATCAGGCAGGGTGGAATGAAAAACTGTTTTTT. Protein: CASSDQAGWNEKLFF.

The chain links TRBV14 to TRBJ2-7; 8 nucleotides agree with TRBD1. V lost 3 bases and J lost 3; bases outside the gene matches: 7. Germline loops: CDR1 SGHDN, CDR2 FVKESK. This CDR3 comprises 15 residues. CDR3 residues: CASSQARTGYYEQYF. CDR3 nucleotides: TGTGCCAGCAGCCAGGCCCGGACAGGGTACTACGAGCAGTACTTC. The full variable domain, with the rest looked up from reference TRBV14 and TRBJ2-7, is EAGVTQFPSHSVIEKGQTVTLRCDPISGHDNLYWYRRVMGKEIKFLLHFVKESKQDESGMPNNRFLAERTGGTYSTLKVQPAELEDSGVYFCASSQARTGYYEQYFGPGTRLTVT.

A remark on this clone: Other DNA sequences in this specimen translate into the identical CDR3. The V gene is TRBV4-1, the J gene TRBJ2-1; a weak D match, TRBD1 (6 bases). Trimming left V 2 bases short and J 7 bases short, with 9 bases between. The CDR3 has 13 residues. Germline V gene lookup returns CDR1 MGHRA and CDR2 YSYEKL. The CDR3 coding sequence is TGCGCCAGCAGCCAAACAGGGAGAAATGAGCAGTTCTTC. Protein: CASSQTGRNEQFF.

The J gene is TRBJ2-5, the V gene TRBV25-1; TRBD1 aligns across 8 bases. This CDR3 spans 12 amino acids. The trim removed 11 bases at V and 4 bases at J, leaving 6 bases unmatched. Germline V lookup: CDR1 MGHDK, CDR2 SYGVNS. CDR3 sequence (DNA): TGTGCCGGGAGGACAGGGCGAGAGACCCAGTACTTC. Its translation is CAGRTGRETQYF.

The V gene is TRBV4-3, the J gene TRBJ1-3; possibly TRBD1 for D (5 bases). CDR3 length: 16 amino acids. Trimming shortened V by 4 bases and J by 0 bases, and 13 bases separated the two germline ends. Per the germline V gene, CDR1 is LGHNA and CDR2 is YSLEER. The CDR3 DNA follows: TGCGCCAGCAGCCCGGGGACGGGATACTCTGGAAACACCATATATTTT. Translating gives CASSPGTGYSGNTIYF.

The CDR3 sequence: CASSTHFPGQGSYIYEQYF. CDR3 nucleotide sequence: TGTGCCAGCAGTACCCACTTCCCGGGACAGGGATCATATATCTACGAGCAGTACTTC. The chain carries TRBV28 and TRBJ2-7; 9 bases map to TRBD1. Germline V lookup: CDR1 MDHEN, CDR2 SYDVKM. The CDR3 sequence is 19 residues long. The V and J ends lost 5 bases and 3 bases, in that order; junction bases with no gene match: 20.

The rearrangement uses TRBV28 and TRBJ2-1; tentative D call: TRBD1 (5 bases). The CDR3 is 17 amino acids. Per germline, CDR1 MDHEN and CDR2 SYDVKM. The germline V and J ends were trimmed by 6 bases and 0 bases, with 18 bases remaining between them. CDR3 in DNA: TGTGCCAGCAGGCTCGGTTTGACAGTAAGCTCCTACAATGAGCAGTTCTTC. The encoded protein is CASRLGLTVSSYNEQFF.

This clone was seen a single time. The chain uses TRBV5-5 and TRBJ1-3, with 9 bases matching TRBD1. J was trimmed by 0 bases and V by 4 bases; bases with no gene match: 8. This CDR3 is built from 17 residues. Per the germline V gene, CDR1 is SGHKS and CDR2 is YYEKEE (reference sequence). The CDR3, as DNA: TGTGCCAGCAGCCCGGCCCGGGACAGGGTCTCTGGAAACACCATATATTTT. This encodes CASSPARDRVSGNTIYF.

The DNA of the CDR3 is TGTGCCAGCAGCCTTCGGAATACCCAGAACACTGAAGCTTTCTTT. Residues: CASSLRNTQNTEAFF. V is TRBV7-9 and J is TRBJ1-1, with no clear D. Trimming took off 5 bases at V and 1 base at J, with 14 bases between the two ends. Germline V lookup: CDR1 SEHNR, CDR2 FQNEAQ (reference sequence). The CDR3 is made up of 15 amino acids.

The V and J genes are TRBV28 and TRBJ2-1, with D perhaps given as TRBD1 or TRBD2 (6 bases each). The CDR3 totals 15 residues. Germline values: CDR1 MDHEN, CDR2 SYDVKM. Trimming took 5 bases from V and 4 from J, leaving 15 bases between them. CDR3 loop: CASSPLGGAYNEQFF. CDR3 nucleotides: TGTGCCAGCAGTCCCCTCGGGGGCGCGTACAATGAGCAGTTCTTC.

V is TRBV27 and J is TRBJ2-7; the D is unclear. This CDR3 has 14 amino acids. V lost 6 bases to trimming and J lost 0 bases, with 12 bases between them. Germline assignment: CDR1 MNHEY and CDR2 SMNVEV (reference sequence). CDR3 nucleotides: TGTGCCAGCAGCCCCGACTGGACCTCCTACGAGCAGTACTTC. This translates into CASSPDWTSYEQYF.